These 27 T cell receptor beta chains share one sample of origin, sequenced in a study of T cell changes during pregnancy in multiple sclerosis. Method: immunoSEQ multiplex PCR; TCRdb's copy keeps in-frame clones and lacks some. Of more than 70,000 clones detected, 93% appear once; the ten largest clones hold approximately 2.4%. The sample here was peripheral blood, taken in the second trimester of pregnancy. The source of these receptors is a female donor with multiple sclerosis, enrolled in a pregnancy study.

V is TRBV6-4 and J is TRBJ2-1; 15 bases are a match to TRBD2. CDR3 size: 14 residues. Germline lookup yields CDR1 MRHNA and CDR2 SNTAGT. V was clipped by 3 bases and J by 11 bases; unmatched bases: 2. The CDR3 DNA sequence: TGTGCCAGCAGTGAGGGGACTAGCGGGGGGCAGCAGTTCTTC. Translated: CASSEGTSGGQQFF.

The chain links TRBV29-1 to TRBJ2-1; 9 bases map to TRBD1. Germline values: CDR1 SQVTM, CDR2 ANQGSEA. The CDR3 covers 14 residues. With V trimmed by 3 bases and J by 4 bases, 4 bases remained unmatched. The CDR3 reads CSVDRQGGYNEQFF. The CDR3, as DNA: TGCAGCGTTGATAGACAGGGGGGTTACAATGAGCAGTTCTTC.

V gene TRBV6-1 combines with J gene TRBJ2-2; the D gene is possibly TRBD1 (5 bases). V was shortened by 2 bases and J by 6 bases, with 13 bases between the two germline ends. This CDR3 has 15 amino acids. Germline assignment: CDR1 MNHNS and CDR2 SASEGT. The CDR3 bases are TGTGCCAGCAGTGAACAGGGATTAAGCGCCGGGGAGCTGTTTTTT. Translation: CASSEQGLSAGELFF.

This chain links TRBV5-1 with TRBJ1-1; D remains ambiguous. The germline CDR1 and CDR2 sequences are SGHRS and YFSETQ. Trimming pared 0 bases from V and 8 bases from J, leaving 8 bases between. The CDR3 consists of 12 residues. CDR3: CASSLEFGEAFF. CDR3 in DNA: TGCGCCAGCAGCTTGGAGTTCGGGGAAGCTTTCTTT.

The V call is TRBV6-5, the J call TRBJ2-1, with D unresolved. Germline assignment: CDR1 MNHEY and CDR2 SVGAGI. Deletions cut 2 bases from V and 8 bases from J, with 10 bases between. The CDR3 has 13 amino acids. The CDR3 spells CASSYASPDEQFF. The CDR3, as DNA: TGTGCCAGCAGTTACGCGTCCCCGGATGAGCAGTTCTTC.

The rearrangement links TRBV7-8 to TRBJ2-3; 7 bases align to TRBD2. V lost 2 bases and J lost 4; bases outside the gene matches: 6. CDR3 length: 15 amino acids. Germline CDR1 reads SGHVS; CDR2 reads FQNEAQ. The CDR3 reads CASSLFGGGSDTQYF. In DNA, the CDR3 is TGTGCCAGCAGCTTATTCGGGGGAGGGTCAGATACGCAGTATTTT.

The chain has TRBV20-1 and TRBJ2-1; 8 bases are shared with TRBD2. V shed 3 bases and J 13 bases; nucleotides not matched to a gene: 5. This CDR3 contains 11 residues. The germline V gene encodes CDR1 DFQATT and CDR2 SNEGSKA (reference sequence). CDR3 nucleotides: TGCAGTGCTAGTGCACTAGCGGCTCAGTTCTTC. This codes for CSASALAAQFF.

The chain uses TRBV30 and TRBJ1-5; possible D gene TRBD1, 5 bases. Germline loops: CDR1 GTSNPN, CDR2 SVGIG (reference sequence). V shed 3 bases and J shed 6 bases, with 15 bases lying between them. The CDR3 has 14 residues. CDR3 DNA: TGTGCCTGGAGCGGAGGGAGGGGAGTTCAGCCCCAGCATTTT. This codes for CAWSGGRGVQPQHF.

The V and J genes are TRBV5-4 and TRBJ1-2; 9 bases align to TRBD1. V lost 2 bases, J lost 4 bases, and 9 bases stayed unmatched. This CDR3 spans 16 amino acids. The germline gives CDR1 SGHNT, CDR2 YYREEE (reference sequence). CDR3 in amino acids: CASSLKGQGKSYGYTF. DNA for the CDR3: TGTGCCAGCAGCTTAAAGGGACAGGGTAAAAGCTATGGCTACACCTTC.

In its sample, this clone was seen once. Other nucleotide sequences in the sample specify the same CDR3. V usage is TRBV5-1 and J usage is TRBJ1-2, with 7 positions matching TRBD1. Per the germline V gene, CDR1 is SGHRS and CDR2 is YFSETQ. This CDR3 contains 15 residues. Trimming removed 0 bases from V and 4 bases from J; junction bases left unmatched: 6. This CDR3 reads CASSLGQGDGYGYTF. CDR3 coding DNA: TGCGCCAGCAGCTTGGGGCAGGGGGACGGCTATGGCTACACCTTC. Supplemented by reference TRBV5-1 and TRBJ1-2, the full variable domain reads KAGVTQTPRYLIKTRGQQVTLSCSPISGHRSVSWYQQTPGQGLQFLFEYFSETQRNKGNFPGRFSGRQFSNSRSEMNVSTLELGDSALYLCASSLGQGDGYGYTFGSGTRLTVV.

The J gene is TRBJ1-3, the V gene TRBV29-1, with D perhaps TRBD1 (5 bases). V lost 6 bases to trimming and J lost 7 bases, with 16 bases between them. The CDR3 sequence is 13 residues long. Germline CDR1 and CDR2: SQVTM and ANQGSEA. The CDR3 region has the DNA TGCAGCGTGAGGGTAAGGGACTGGAACACCATATATTTT. Protein product: CSVRVRDWNTIYF.

This chain uses TRBV25-1 with TRBJ1-6; 9 nucleotides match TRBD1. V dropped 5 bases and J dropped 9; count of bases not matched to a gene: 8. There are 15 residues in the CDR3. Germline CDR1 MGHDK, CDR2 SYGVNS. This chain's CDR3 is CASSWKGQGFSPLHF. The CDR3 nucleotides are TGTGCCAGCAGTTGGAAGGGACAGGGATTTTCACCCCTCCACTTT.

This chain uses TRBV6-1 with TRBJ2-7; TRBD1 is a possible D gene (5 bases). The V end lost 2 bases, the J end lost 4 bases, and 15 bases lay between the germline ends. The CDR3 length is 15 residues. Germline V gives CDR1 MNHNS, CDR2 SASEGT. As DNA, the CDR3 is TGTGCCAGCAGTGAACTGAGACAGAGCCCTTACGAGCAGTACTTC. Amino acids: CASSELRQSPYEQYF.

This rearrangement joins TRBV6-6 to TRBJ1-5; 7 bases agree with TRBD1. Germline assignment: CDR1 MNHNY and CDR2 SVGAGI (reference sequence). CDR3 length: 16 amino acids. V shed 4 bases and J 7 bases; nucleotides not matched to a gene: 13. CDR3: CASSFSRQGRGQPQHF. The CDR3 nucleotides read TGTGCCAGCAGTTTTTCTCGACAGGGCCGGGGACAGCCCCAGCATTTT.

In nucleotides, the CDR3 is TGTGCCAGTAGTCCCCGGGACAGGGGCGCTTTCTTT. It translates to CASSPRDRGAFF. The chain uses TRBV19 and TRBJ1-1; 10 bases are shared with TRBD1. Germline CDR1 is LNHDA and CDR2 is SQIVND (reference sequence). The ends lost 5 bases at V and 11 bases at J; junction bases unmatched: 5. This CDR3 region has 12 residues.

The chain carries TRBV15 and TRBJ1-6; TRBD1 matches 8 bases. CDR3 length: 19 residues. Looked up from germline, CDR1 is LNHNV and CDR2 is YYDKDF (reference sequence). The ends lost 5 bases at V and 6 bases at J; junction bases unmatched: 18. The DNA of the CDR3 is TGTGCCACCAGCGCACGGACAACTCCGTGGGACAGGCTTAATTCACCCCTCCACTTT. It codes for CATSARTTPWDRLNSPLHF. The variable domain in full, with the rest retrieved from reference TRBV15 and TRBJ1-6, is DAMVIQNPRYQVTQFGKPVTLSCSQTLNHNVMYWYQQKSSQAPKLLFHYYDKDFNNEADTPDNFQSRRPNTSFCFLDIRSPGLGDTAMYLCATSARTTPWDRLNSPLHFGNGTRLTVT.

This chain uses TRBV2 with TRBJ2-1, with TRBD2 as a possible D gene (5 bases). This CDR3 has 11 amino acids. V lost 3 bases and J 9 bases, leaving 6 bases between the germline ends. The germline V gene has CDR1 SNHLY and CDR2 FYNNEI. The CDR3 is CASSDRGEQFF. The CDR3 DNA reads TGTGCCAGCAGTGACCGGGGTGAGCAGTTCTTC. Looking up the rest from reference TRBV2 and TRBJ2-1 gives the full variable domain: EPEVTQTPSHQVTQMGQEVILRCVPISNHLYFYWYRQILGQKVEFLVSFYNNEISEKSEIFDDQFSVERPDGSNFTLKIRSTKLEDSAMYFCASSDRGEQFFGPGTRLTVL.

The chain uses TRBV19 and TRBJ1-2, with a weak D call TRBD1 (5 bases). Per the germline V gene, CDR1 is LNHDA and CDR2 is SQIVND (reference sequence). The CDR3 contains 14 residues. Trimming cost V 0 bases and J 5 bases, with 10 bases left between them. The CDR3 DNA sequence: TGTGCCAGTAGTATAGATAGTGGGGCTTATGGCTACACCTTC. Translating gives CASSIDSGAYGYTF. Full variable domain (missing parts from reference TRBV19 and TRBJ1-2): DGGITQSPKYLFRKEGQNVTLSCEQNLNHDAMYWYRQDPGQGLRLIYYSQIVNDFQKGDIAEGYSVSREKKESFPLTVTSAQKNPTAFYLCASSIDSGAYGYTFGSGTRLTVV.

This clone was picked up one time. This sequence joins TRBV4-1 and TRBJ2-3; 9 positions agree with TRBD2. J gave up 7 bases and V 1 base, and 9 bases lay outside the gene matches. Per germline, CDR1 MGHRA and CDR2 YSYEKL. The length of the CDR3 is 16 residues. DNA of the CDR3: TGCGCCAGCAGCCAAGTGGGTGGCGGGGGGGCGAATACGCAGTATTTT. Translation: CASSQVGGGGANTQYF.

The rearrangement links TRBV30 to TRBJ2-5, with TRBD2 matching over 9 bases. In germline, CDR1 is GTSNPN, CDR2 SVGIG (reference sequence). The V gene end was trimmed by 1 base and the J gene end by 1 base; junction bases not matched to a gene: 4. This CDR3 has 15 amino acids. CDR3: CAWSGLAVGQETQYF. The CDR3 region has the DNA TGTGCCTGGAGTGGACTAGCGGTCGGCCAAGAGACCCAGTACTTC.

The chain joins TRBV7-6 to TRBJ1-5; D is unresolved. This CDR3 has 16 amino acids. V lost 5 bases and J 5 bases, leaving 19 bases between the germline ends. The germline gives CDR1 SGHVS, CDR2 FNYEAQ. The CDR3 loop is CASSPGSHPRDQPQHF. CDR3 DNA: TGTGCCAGCAGCCCCGGGTCGCACCCTCGGGATCAGCCCCAGCATTTT.

The chain has TRBV6-5 and TRBJ2-1; 8 nucleotides align to TRBD2. The CDR3 runs to 15 residues. Germline V gene sequence: CDR1 MNHEY, CDR2 SVGAGI. Trimming removed 11 bases from V and 4 bases from J; junction bases left unmatched: 13. CDR3 protein: CAAKAGGVGYNEQFF. CDR3 nucleotide sequence: TGTGCCGCTAAGGCCGGGGGGGTGGGTTACAATGAGCAGTTCTTC.

This clone is a singleton in its sample. The chain uses TRBV5-1 and TRBJ1-2, with D maybe TRBD1 (6 bases). Germline-derived CDR1 and CDR2 are SGHRS and YFSETQ. The CDR3 sequence is 15 residues long. With 2 bases removed from V and 6 bases from J, the gap between germline ends came to 17 bases. CDR3: CASSFRSGDRDGYTF. The CDR3 DNA reads TGCGCCAGCAGCTTTAGGTCAGGGGATAGAGATGGCTACACCTTC.

The chain uses TRBV9 and TRBJ2-2; D is unresolved. Germline CDR1 and CDR2: SGDLS and YYNGEE. V lost 0 bases to trimming and J lost 5 bases, with 8 bases between them. The CDR3 covers 14 residues. DNA for the CDR3: TGTGCCAGCAGCGTAGGTCAGGCGACCGGGGAGCTGTTTTTT. It yields the protein CASSVGQATGELFF. Together with reference TRBV9 and TRBJ2-2, the CDR3 gives the full variable domain: DSGVTQTPKHLITATGQRVTLRCSPRSGDLSVYWYQQSLDQGLQFLIQYYNGEERAKGNILERFSAQQFPDLHSELNLSSLELGDSALYFCASSVGQATGELFFGEGSRLTVL.

This rearrangement joins TRBV18 to TRBJ1-5, with unresolved D. Between the trimmed V and J ends, which lost 4 bases and 6 bases, there was a span of 19 bases. The V gene's germline CDR1 is KGHSH and CDR2 LQKENI. The CDR3 contains 16 residues. In nucleotides, the CDR3 is TGTGCCAGCTCACACACGTCTCCGGGAGGCGGTCAGCCCCAGCATTTT. This codes for CASSHTSPGGGQPQHF.

The CDR3, as DNA: TGCGCCAGCAGCTTGATCCCCGGGACAGGGGGTTATGAGCAGTACTTC. It is translated as CASSLIPGTGGYEQYF. The chain recombines TRBV5-1 with TRBJ2-7; 11 positions agree with TRBD1. Germline CDR1 and CDR2: SGHRS and YFSETQ. The CDR3 spans 16 residues. V shed 1 base and J 7 bases; nucleotides not matched to a gene: 10.

The rearrangement links TRBV6-1 to TRBJ2-7, with 10 bases lining up with TRBD2. The CDR3 runs to 15 residues. Trimming took 2 bases from V and 0 from J; bases not matched to a gene: 1. The germline V gene has CDR1 MNHNS and CDR2 SASEGT. The CDR3 sequence is CASSERLAGSYEQYF. DNA of the CDR3: TGTGCCAGCAGTGAAAGACTAGCGGGCTCCTACGAGCAGTACTTC.